The 11 T cell receptor beta chains presented below share a single source sample, sequenced in a study of T cells in Graves' hyperthyroidism and ophthalmopathy. RNA transcripts were the template for amplifying TCR beta CDR3 regions. The HTBI set primed first-round TCR CDR3 RT-PCR. Each CDR3 protein is one row after TCRdb ran MiXCR on the multiplex PCR reads. In the table there are hundreds of thousands of distinct CDR3 sequences, around 13% of which are singletons. Sequencing was carried out using blood. The receptors come from a woman under 30 with Graves' hyperthyroidism.

This clonotype has ten or more counts. The chain employs TRBV27 and TRBJ1-5; unclear D gene. CDR3 size: 14 residues. Germline V gives CDR1 MNHEY, CDR2 SMNVEV (reference sequence). V dropped 4 bases and J dropped 7 bases, with 14 bases sitting between them. The CDR3 nucleotides read TGTGCCAGCAGTTGGGTCGGGGATGGACAGCCCCAGCATTTT. This encodes CASSWVGDGQPQHF.

This clonotype has a handful of counts. V and J are TRBV30 and TRBJ2-1; TRBD2 matches 9 bases. CDR1 and CDR2 (germline): GTSNPN, SVGIG (reference sequence). CDR3 length: 17 residues. V lost 4 bases and J lost 9; bases outside the gene matches: 19. The CDR3 DNA reads as TGTGCCTGGAACCCCCCGACTAGCGGTCTTCGGGAGGGTGAGCAGTTCTTC. Its protein is CAWNPPTSGLREGEQFF. Drawing the rest from reference TRBV30 and TRBJ2-1, the complete variable domain is SQTIHQWPATLVQPVGSPLSLECTVEGTSNPNLYWYRQAAGRGLQLLFYSVGIGQISSEVPQNLSASRPQDRQFILSSKKLLLSDSGFYLCAWNPPTSGLREGEQFFGPGTRLTVL.

This clonotype was picked up a small number of times. The chain uses TRBV15 and TRBJ1-5; D is unresolved. CDR1 and CDR2 (germline): LNHNV, YYDKDF (reference sequence). V dropped 7 bases and J dropped 7 bases, with 17 bases sitting between them. CDR3 size: 14 residues. The CDR3 bases are TGTGCCACCAACCAAGGCCACAGCTACCAGCCCCAGCATTTT. This gives the protein CATNQGHSYQPQHF.

The sample holds many counts of this clonotype. The V call is TRBV20-1, the J call TRBJ1-5, with D possibly TRBD1 on 5 matching bases. V was trimmed by 1 base and J by 1 base, leaving 14 bases between them. The CDR3 is 16 amino acids. From germline, CDR1 is DFQATT and CDR2 SNEGSKA (reference sequence). CDR3 region: CSARGPMGVSNQPQHF. The CDR3 nucleotides are TGCAGTGCTAGAGGCCCAATGGGGGTAAGCAATCAGCCCCAGCATTTT.

This clonotype was detected ten times or more. The V gene is TRBV10-3, the J gene TRBJ2-3; D gene unclear. Germline V CDR1 and CDR2: ENHRY, SYGVKD. CDR3 length equals 13 residues. V was cut by 3 bases and J by 3 bases, with 7 bases left in between. CDR3 sequence (DNA): TGTGCCATCAGTGAAAACCCGACAGATACGCAGTATTTT. Protein: CAISENPTDTQYF.

The chain links TRBV7-9 to TRBJ2-7; no reliable D call. Trimming took 2 bases from V and 0 from J, leaving 5 bases between them. CDR3 length: 13 amino acids. The germline V gene encodes CDR1 SEHNR and CDR2 FQNEAQ (reference sequence). The CDR3 DNA reads TGTGCCAGCAGCTTAACTCTCTCCTACGAGCAGTACTTC. It codes for CASSLTLSYEQYF.

The rearrangement links TRBV7-6 to TRBJ2-3, with 9 bases that match TRBD2. The CDR3 runs 16 residues. Germline assignment: CDR1 SGHVS and CDR2 FNYEAQ. J was trimmed by 0 bases and V by 2 bases; bases with no gene match: 3. DNA of the CDR3: TGTGCCAGCAGCTTAAGCGGGAGGCCGAGCACAGATACGCAGTATTTT. Its protein is CASSLSGRPSTDTQYF.

This clonotype has only a few counts. The chain joins TRBV6-2 or TRBV6-3 to TRBJ1-1; TRBD1 is a possible D gene (5 bases). V was trimmed by 2 bases and J by 5 bases, leaving 9 bases between them. CDR3 length equals 13 residues. CDR1 is MNHEY and CDR2 is SVGEGT in the germline V gene. This chain's CDR3 is CASSYGAGTEAFF. CDR3 sequence (DNA): TGTGCCAGCAGTTACGGGGCGGGAACTGAAGCTTTCTTT.

In its sample, this clonotype was seen a few times. This sequence joins TRBV5-5 and TRBJ1-5; TRBD1 agrees at 8 bases. The CDR3 runs to 16 residues. Germline V gene lookup returns CDR1 SGHKS and CDR2 YYEKEE (reference sequence). The V and J ends lost 0 bases and 3 bases, in that order; junction bases with no gene match: 5. CDR3 nucleotides: TGTGCCAGCAGCTTGGGACAGGGGACGGCCAATCAGCCCCAGCATTTT. Protein: CASSLGQGTANQPQHF.

In its sample, this clonotype was seen many times. The chain uses TRBV7-8 and TRBJ2-2, with D perhaps matching TRBD2 (7 bases). Trimming pared 3 bases from V and 4 bases from J, leaving 12 bases between. The CDR3 covers 15 residues. Germline V CDR1 and CDR2: SGHVS, FQNEAQ. The CDR3 DNA reads TGTGCCAGCAGCTTCGCGGGGGCAGTCACCGGGGAGCTGTTTTTT. This codes for CASSFAGAVTGELFF.

This clonotype has ten or more counts. The chain links TRBV11-3 to TRBJ2-7; 8 positions agree with TRBD1. V gave up 5 bases and J gave up 3 bases; unmatched junction bases: 9. This CDR3 spans 15 amino acids. Germline lookup yields CDR1 SGHNT and CDR2 YENEEA. The CDR3 DNA reads TGTGCCAGCAGCCCTACCAGGACAGGGAACTACGAGCAGTACTTC. Protein: CASSPTRTGNYEQYF.